This TCR beta chain was retrieved from a study of CD8+ T cells in alopecia areata. Sequencing relied on a cDNA template that was reverse transcribed from extracted RNA. Data came from immunoSEQ multiplex PCR; TCRdb stores just in-frame clones and leaves some out. The sample lists approximately 150,000 clones, around 59% occurring once. Described treatment: oral pan-JAK inhibitor, 5-10 mg twice daily. This CDR3 has 13 amino acids. J was trimmed by 6 bases and V by 5 bases; bases with no gene match: 6. CDR1 is PRHDT, CDR2 FYEKMQ, per germline (reference sequence). This rearrangement joins TRBV13 to TRBJ1-1; TRBD1 aligns across 7 bases. The sequencing here drew on CD4+ T cells sorted from blood, taken at week 24, from a patient treated with tofacitinib. The clonotype originates from a human donor with alopecia areata. The chain's CDR3 is CASSPDRDAEAFF. CDR3 nucleotide sequence: TGTGCCAGCAGCCCCGACAGGGACGCTGAAGCTTTCTTT. The full variable domain, its missing parts supplied by reference TRBV13 and TRBJ1-1, is AAGVIQSPRHLIKEKRETATLKCYPIPRHDTVYWYQQGPGQDPQFLISFYEKMQSDKGSIPDRFSAQQFSDYHSELNMSSLELGDSALYFCASSPDRDAEAFFGQGTRLTVV.